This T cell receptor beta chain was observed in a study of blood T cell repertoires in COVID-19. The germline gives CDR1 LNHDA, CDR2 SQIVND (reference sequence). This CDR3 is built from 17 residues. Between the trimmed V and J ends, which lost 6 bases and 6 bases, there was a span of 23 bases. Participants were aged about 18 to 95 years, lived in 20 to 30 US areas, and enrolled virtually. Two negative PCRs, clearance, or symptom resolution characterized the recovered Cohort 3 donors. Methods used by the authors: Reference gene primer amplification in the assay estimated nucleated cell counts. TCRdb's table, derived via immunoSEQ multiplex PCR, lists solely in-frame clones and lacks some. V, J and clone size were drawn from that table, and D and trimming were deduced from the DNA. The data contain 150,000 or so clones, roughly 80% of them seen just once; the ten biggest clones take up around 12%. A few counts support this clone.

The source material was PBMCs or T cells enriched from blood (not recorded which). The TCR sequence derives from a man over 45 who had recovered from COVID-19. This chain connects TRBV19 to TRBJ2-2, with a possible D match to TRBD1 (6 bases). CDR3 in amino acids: CASRDEQGRPLAGELFF. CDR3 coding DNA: TGTGCCAGTAGAGATGAACAGGGTCGGCCTTTGGCCGGGGAGCTGTTTTTT. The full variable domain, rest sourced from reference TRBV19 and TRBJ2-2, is DGGITQSPKYLFRKEGQNVTLSCEQNLNHDAMYWYRQDPGQGLRLIYYSQIVNDFQKGDIAEGYSVSREKKESFPLTVTSAQKNPTAFYLCASRDEQGRPLAGELFFGEGSRLTVL.